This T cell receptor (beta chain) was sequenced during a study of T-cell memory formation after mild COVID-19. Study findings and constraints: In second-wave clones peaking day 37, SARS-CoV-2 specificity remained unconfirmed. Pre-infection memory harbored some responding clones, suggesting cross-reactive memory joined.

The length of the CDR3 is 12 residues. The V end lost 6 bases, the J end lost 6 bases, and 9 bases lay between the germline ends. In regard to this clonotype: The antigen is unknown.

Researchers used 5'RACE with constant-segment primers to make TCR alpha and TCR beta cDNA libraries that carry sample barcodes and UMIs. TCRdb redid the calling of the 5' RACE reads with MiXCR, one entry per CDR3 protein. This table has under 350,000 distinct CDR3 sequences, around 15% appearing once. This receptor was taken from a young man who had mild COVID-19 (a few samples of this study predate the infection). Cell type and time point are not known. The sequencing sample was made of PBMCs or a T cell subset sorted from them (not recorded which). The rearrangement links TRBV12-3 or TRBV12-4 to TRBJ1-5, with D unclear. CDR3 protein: CASSGRTQPQHF. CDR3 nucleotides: TGTGCCAGCAGCGGACGGACTCAGCCCCAGCATTTT.